This T cell receptor beta chain is from a study of T cells in Graves' hyperthyroidism and ophthalmopathy. Per the germline V gene, CDR1 is SGHTA and CDR2 is FQGNSA. CDR3 length: 19 residues. With 5 bases removed from V and 2 bases from J, the gap between germline ends came to 26 bases. This clonotype was counted ten times or more. From more than 8 ml of fresh peripheral blood, PBMCs were isolated. Amplification of TCR beta CDR3 regions was performed using RNA transcripts as template. A first-round RT-PCR of the TCR CDR3 used the HTBI primer set. Each CDR3 protein gets one entry after TCRdb re-called the multiplex PCR reads with MiXCR. The table includes about 600,000 distinct CDR3 sequences, about 14% detected once.

Input material: blood. The sequence came from a woman aged 18 to 35 with Graves' ophthalmopathy. The rearrangement links TRBV7-2 to TRBJ2-3; D perhaps matches TRBD2 (6 bases). Written as DNA, the CDR3 is TGTGCCAGCAGCCAACCCGACTATGGCGGGAATTTAGACACAGATACGCAGTATTTT. Protein sequence: CASSQPDYGGNLDTDTQYF.